The next 12 T cell receptor beta chains were all read from a single sample in a study of CDR3 diversity in severe acne. From the PCR reads, TCRdb called clonotypes with MiXCR, one entry per CDR3 protein. Here the sample spans about 85,000 distinct CDR3 sequences, around half being singletons. The sequenced sample was blood. The receptors were sampled from a male donor in good health, serving as a control.

V is TRBV10-3 and J is TRBJ2-7; the match to TRBD1 covers 9 bases. The ends lost 10 bases at V and 4 bases at J; junction bases unmatched: 2. This CDR3 contains 11 residues. Germline V lookup: CDR1 ENHRY, CDR2 SYGVKD. The CDR3 region is CATGQGYEQYF. The CDR3 bases are TGTGCCACAGGACAGGGGTACGAGCAGTACTTC.

Details on this clonotype: One end of the junction varies from germline; a read error may be responsible. This chain joins TRBV2 and TRBJ2-2, with D hard to call. The CDR3 contains 13 residues. The germline V gene has CDR1 SNHLY and CDR2 FYNNEI. CDR3 region: CASSEVGSGELFF. The CDR3 DNA is TGTGCCAGCAGCGAAGTAGGATCCGGGGAGCTGTTTTTT.

This clonotype came up once. The chain recombines TRBV9 with TRBJ2-1; 10 positions agree with TRBD2. This CDR3 region has 18 residues. V dropped 0 bases and J dropped 7; count of bases not matched to a gene: 13. The germline gives CDR1 SGDLS, CDR2 YYNGEE. CDR3 region: CASSVVIAGGMIDNEQFF. CDR3 nucleotide sequence: TGTGCCAGCAGCGTAGTAATAGCGGGAGGCATGATCGATAATGAGCAGTTCTTC. Combining the CDR3 with reference TRBV9 and TRBJ2-1 gives the whole variable domain DSGVTQTPKHLITATGQRVTLRCSPRSGDLSVYWYQQSLDQGLQFLIQYYNGEERAKGNILERFSAQQFPDLHSELNLSSLELGDSALYFCASSVVIAGGMIDNEQFFGPGTRLTVL.

This clonotype was observed a few times. The chain carries TRBV11-2 and TRBJ2-5; TRBD2 matches at 8 bases. Germline V gives CDR1 SGHAT, CDR2 FQNNGV. V shed 5 bases and J 5 bases; nucleotides not matched to a gene: 13. The CDR3 length is 16 residues. CDR3 in DNA: TGTGCCAGCAGCACCGGACTAGCTCAGAAGGGGGAGACCCAGTACTTC. The encoded protein is CASSTGLAQKGETQYF.

This clonotype was picked up many times. This chain uses TRBV19 with TRBJ1-3, with D perhaps TRBD1 (5 bases). CDR1 is LNHDA, CDR2 SQIVND, per germline (reference sequence). This CDR3 has 14 amino acids. Between the trimmed V and J ends, which lost 2 bases and 4 bases, there was a span of 9 bases. The chain's CDR3 is CASSIRGAGNTIYF. CDR3 sequence (DNA): TGTGCCAGTAGTATAAGGGGAGCCGGAAACACCATATATTTT.

This chain connects TRBV11-3 to TRBJ1-4; maybe TRBD1 (6 bases). The CDR3 is made up of 13 amino acids. Trimming left V 7 bases short and J 6 bases short, with 12 bases between. In germline, CDR1 is SGHNT, CDR2 YENEEA. This CDR3 is CASTTGSHEKLFF. The DNA for the CDR3 is TGTGCCAGCACTACAGGGTCTCATGAAAAACTGTTTTTT.

This chain uses TRBV20-1 with TRBJ2-1; TRBD2 matches 8 bases. CDR1 is DFQATT and CDR2 is SNEGSKA in the germline V gene (reference sequence). J was trimmed by 6 bases and V by 8 bases; bases with no gene match: 9. The CDR3 is 13 residues long. This CDR3 is CSPSDGTSNEQFF. In nucleotides, the CDR3 is TGCAGTCCAAGCGACGGGACTAGCAATGAGCAGTTCTTC.

The chain has TRBV20-1 and TRBJ1-2; D possibly corresponds to TRBD1 (5 bases). In germline, CDR1 is DFQATT, CDR2 SNEGSKA (reference sequence). Trimming cost V 7 bases and J 6 bases, with 18 bases left between them. The CDR3 is made up of 13 amino acids. The CDR3 DNA follows: TGCAGTGGTTGGTCGGGGCCGAATGATGGCTACACCTTC. This gives the protein CSGWSGPNDGYTF.

The rearrangement uses TRBV7-9 and TRBJ1-4; no definite D call. This CDR3 is built from 14 residues. The V gene's germline CDR1 is SEHNR and CDR2 FQNEAQ (reference sequence). The V and J ends lost 3 bases and 3 bases respectively, with 8 bases between them. The CDR3 region is CASSFAGANEKLFF. The CDR3 bases are TGTGCCAGCAGCTTCGCAGGAGCTAATGAAAAACTGTTTTTT.

This clonotype was counted only a few times. For the CDR3, the DNA is TGTGCCATCAGTGAGTCGACGCGAGGGAAGAACACTGAAGCTTTCTTT. Translating it yields CAISESTRGKNTEAFF. The rearrangement links TRBV10-3 to TRBJ1-1; no firm D call. Deletions cut 0 bases from V and 1 base from J, with 12 bases between. There are 16 residues in the CDR3. Looked up from germline, CDR1 is ENHRY and CDR2 is SYGVKD.

This clonotype occurred many times. The chain combines TRBV9 with TRBJ2-6; D uncertain. The CDR3 totals 15 residues. Per germline, CDR1 SGDLS and CDR2 YYNGEE. V gave up 2 bases and J gave up 0 bases, with 6 bases separating them. The chain's CDR3 is CASSVPGSGANVLTF. The CDR3 DNA is TGTGCCAGCAGCGTTCCAGGCTCTGGGGCCAACGTCCTGACTTTC.

The chain has TRBV6-4 and TRBJ2-7; 15 bases are a match to TRBD2. From germline, CDR1 is MRHNA and CDR2 SNTAGT. The CDR3 is made up of 17 amino acids. The ends lost 0 bases at V and 2 bases at J; junction bases unmatched: 2. The CDR3 nucleotides are TGTGCCAGCAGTGACTCGGGACTAGCGGGGGGAGCCTACGAGCAGTACTTC. This gives the protein CASSDSGLAGGAYEQYF.